This record concerns one T cell receptor (beta chain) sequence. What antigen it recognizes has not been identified. No much larger clonotype is one base removed from it; base qualities were not supplied. As encoded in the germline V gene, CDR1 is SGHTA while CDR2 is FQGNSA. V trim: 3 bases; J trim: 0 bases; unmatched bases: 5. The CDR3 covers 16 residues, taking in both the cysteine and the phenylalanine. Solely the CDR3 DNA is kept, with 48 bases framed from the first base. The immunoSEQ Assay, a bias-controlled multiplex PCR, was used to amplify TCRbeta CDR3 regions from genomic DNA. From the authors' description of their analysis: Nucleated cell counts per sample were estimated from amplification of reference gene primers within the assay. Sequence reads were collapsed and filtered to measure the absolute abundance of every unique TCRbeta CDR3 rearrangement. For each sample, productive Simpson clonality was calculated as the square root of Simpson's diversity index over productive rearrangements. TCRdb obtained this table from immuneACCESS and retained in-frame rearrangements with V and J assigned. These tables miss some clones; where compared with another copy, unresolved V genes account for less than half of the shortfall, and the remainder is unexplained. D and trimming were read from the DNA, whereas the V and J calls and clone size are those reported in that table. In all, the sample holds roughly 150,000 clones, and 80% to 85% of those were seen once. The top ten clones comprise roughly 5.6% of the sample.

This sample is part of a study of blood T cell repertoires in COVID-19 (dated by TCRdb to 2020 to 2022). Notes on the research overall: Samples covering the acute and convalescent phases of COVID-19 were provided by collaborators in the United States, Italy and Spain. Where available, HLA class I and class II types were taken from metadata supplied by the sample provider and were not determined by assay-based typing. Subjects who had been exposed to COVID-19, were actively infected with it, or had recovered from it provided the deeply sampled blood TCRbeta repertoires that made up the dataset. The sample metadata nearly always contained a de-identified subject ID, COVID-19 status, age in years and sex. Samples came from the ongoing ImmuneRACE study (first 160 participants) plus 1,254 subjects from 6 global collaborators. The repertoires were released in a freely available public database intended as a resource for research on the immune response to SARS-CoV-2. The prospective study material was composed of cDNA or gDNA derived from T cells, B-cell-depleted T cells, or PBMCs. What the work shows at the level of the full study, not this receptor alone: Clinical and demographic metadata were provided uncurated, with the amount varying by source and participant.

In the prospective study, participants were about 18 to 95 years old, resided in approximately 22 geographic areas of the United States, and were enrolled through a virtual design. In the prospective study, cohorts were assigned on the basis of participant-reported clinical history obtained from a screening survey and a study questionnaire. Exposed participants had been in contact, within 2 weeks of entering the study, with a person who had a PCR-confirmed or clinician-diagnosed case of COVID-19. Mobile phlebotomists in the prospective study collected whole blood, serum and a nasopharyngeal or oropharyngeal swab from every participant. Additional blood draws and questionnaires over an approximately two-month period could optionally be provided by prospective study participants. Blood samples from the prospective study were shipped frozen or at room temperature prior to DNA extraction.

This sequence originates from a man in his 70s who had been exposed to COVID-19. The sequenced sample consisted of PBMCs or T cells enriched from blood (not recorded which). In this chain, TRBV7-2 is recombined with TRBJ2-7; TRBD2 lines up with 10 middle nucleotides. The bases are TGTGCCAGCAGCTTGTTTAGCGGGGGGACCTCCTACGAGCAGTACTTC. This is translated as CASSLFSGGTSYEQYF.